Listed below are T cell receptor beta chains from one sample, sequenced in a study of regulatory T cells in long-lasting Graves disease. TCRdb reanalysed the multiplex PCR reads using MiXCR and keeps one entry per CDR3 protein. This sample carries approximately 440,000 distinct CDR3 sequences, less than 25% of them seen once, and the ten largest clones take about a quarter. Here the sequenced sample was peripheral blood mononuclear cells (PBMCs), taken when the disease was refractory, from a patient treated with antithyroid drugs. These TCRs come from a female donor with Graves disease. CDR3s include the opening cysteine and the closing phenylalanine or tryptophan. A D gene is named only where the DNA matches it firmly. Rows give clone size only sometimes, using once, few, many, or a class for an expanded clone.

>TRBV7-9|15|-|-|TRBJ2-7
TGTGCCAGCAGCCAATCGGGGGTTGCGAGCTACGAGCAGTACTTC
CASSQSGVASYEQYF
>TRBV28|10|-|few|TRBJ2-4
TGTGCCACCCGACGAAACATTCAGTACTTC
CATRRNIQYF
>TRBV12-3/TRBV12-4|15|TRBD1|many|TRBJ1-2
TGTGCCAGCAGGGAAACAGGGGCCAGGGCCTATGGCTACACCTTC
CASRETGARAYGYTF
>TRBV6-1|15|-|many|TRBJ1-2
TGTGCCAGCAGTGAAGAAGCGGTCAACTTCTATGGCTACACCTTC
CASSEEAVNFYGYTF
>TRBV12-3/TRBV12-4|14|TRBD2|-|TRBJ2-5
TGTGCCAGCAGTAGAAATGGGGGGGGAGAGACCCAGTACTTC
CASSRNGGGETQYF
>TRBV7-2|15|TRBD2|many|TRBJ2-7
TGTGCCAGCAGCTTATTTACGGGAGGGAGGTACGAGCAGTACTTC
CASSLFTGGRYEQYF
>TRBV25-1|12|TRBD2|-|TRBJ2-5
TGTGCCAGCAGTGGCGGGAGTGAGACCCAGTACTTC
CASSGGSETQYF
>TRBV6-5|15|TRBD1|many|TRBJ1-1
TGTGCCAGCAGTTACGGACAGGGAATGAACACTGAAGCTTTCTTT
CASSYGQGMNTEAFF
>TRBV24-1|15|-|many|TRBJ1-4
TGTGCCACCTATTTAGGACGCTTAGACGATGAAAAACTGTTTTTT
CATYLGRLDDEKLFF
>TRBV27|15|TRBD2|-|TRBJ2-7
TGTGCCAGCAGTTTGGCGGGAGGGTTCGGATACGAGCAGTACTTC
CASSLAGGFGYEQYF
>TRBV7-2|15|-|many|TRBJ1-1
TGTGCCAGCAGCTTAGAAGGGGGAAGGGGGGTAAAAGCTTTCTTT
CASSLEGGRGVKAFF
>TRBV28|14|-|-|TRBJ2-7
TGTGCCAGCAGAGAAAACGGGGGCAGCTACGAGCAGTACTTC
CASRENGGSYEQYF
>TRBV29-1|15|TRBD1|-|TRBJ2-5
TGCAGCGTGGGGGAAGGGGGCTCGTACCAAGAGACCCAGTACTTC
CSVGEGGSYQETQYF
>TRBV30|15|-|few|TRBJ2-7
TGTGCCTGGAGTTCGGGGACCCAAATGTGGTACGAGCAGTACTTC
CAWSSGTQMWYEQYF
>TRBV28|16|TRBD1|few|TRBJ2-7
TGTGCCAGCAGACAAGAACAGGGGTGGGTTTTGGCCGAGCAGTACTTC
CASRQEQGWVLAEQYF
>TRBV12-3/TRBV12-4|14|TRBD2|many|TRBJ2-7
TGTGCCAGCAGTTTACTAGCGGGAGTTTACGAGCAGTACTTC
CASSLLAGVYEQYF
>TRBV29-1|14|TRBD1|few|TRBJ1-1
TGCAGCGTTCGGACAGGGGGCGCCGACACTGAAGCTTTCTTT
CSVRTGGADTEAFF
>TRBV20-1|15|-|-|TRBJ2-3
TGCAGTGCTAGAACCACAGCGGGTTGGGCAGATACGCAGTATTTT
CSARTTAGWADTQYF
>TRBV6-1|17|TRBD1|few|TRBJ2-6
TGTGCCATAGCCGGAGGCAGGGGGCTTTCTGGGGCCAACGTCCTGACTTTC
CAIAGGRGLSGANVLTF
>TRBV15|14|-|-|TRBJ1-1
TGTGCCACCAGAGGGGAGTGGGGTAACACTGAAGCTTTCTTT
CATRGEWGNTEAFF
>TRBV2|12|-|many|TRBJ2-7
TGTGCCAGCAGCCAAACCTCCTACGAGCAGTACTTC
CASSQTSYEQYF
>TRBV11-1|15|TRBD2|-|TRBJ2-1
TGTGCCAGCAGGGGGACTAGCGGGCGTCGCAATGAGCAGTTCTTC
CASRGTSGRRNEQFF
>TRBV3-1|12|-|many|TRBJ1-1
TGTGCCAGCAGCCAAGATTACAGTGAAGCTTTCTTT
CASSQDYSEAFF
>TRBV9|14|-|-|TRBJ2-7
TGTGCCAGCAGCTCCCGCGAAGGGTCCTACGAGCAGTACTTC
CASSSREGSYEQYF
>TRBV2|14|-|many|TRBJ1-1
TGTGCCAGCAGTGAAACGGGGGTGTTCCCTGAAGCTTTCTTT
CASSETGVFPEAFF
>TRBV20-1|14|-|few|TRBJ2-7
TGCAGTGCTTCAGTCGGGGTTGGGTCCTACGAGCAGTACTTC
CSASVGVGSYEQYF
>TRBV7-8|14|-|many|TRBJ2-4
TGTGCCAGCAGCTTAGCAGGGACCAAAAACATTCAGTACTTC
CASSLAGTKNIQYF
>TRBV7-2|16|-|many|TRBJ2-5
TGTGCCAGCAGCTTAGTTTATCCTAGCGAGGGGAAGACCCAGTACTTC
CASSLVYPSEGKTQYF
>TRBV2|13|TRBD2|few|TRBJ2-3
TGTGCCTCCCAGCGGGACGGGTCAGATACGCAGTATTTT
CASQRDGSDTQYF
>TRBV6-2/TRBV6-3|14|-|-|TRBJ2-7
TGTGCCAGCAGTTACCTGCTTGCCCTCTACGAGCAGTACTTC
CASSYLLALYEQYF
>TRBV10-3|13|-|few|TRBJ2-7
TGTGCCACCCAGCGGGCGAGAGGCTACGAGCAGTACTTC
CATQRARGYEQYF
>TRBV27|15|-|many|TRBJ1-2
TGTGCCAGCAGTCGCGGCGGCACCACTAACTATGGCTACACCTTC
CASSRGGTTNYGYTF
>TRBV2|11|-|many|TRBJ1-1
TGTGCCAGCATAAAAGAGGCTGAAGCTTTCTTT
CASIKEAEAFF
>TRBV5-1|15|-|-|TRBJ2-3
TGCGCCAGCAGCCAGGGGGGCCAACTCACAGATACGCAGTATTTT
CASSQGGQLTDTQYF
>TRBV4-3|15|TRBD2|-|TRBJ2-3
TGCGCCAGCAGCCAGGATAGCGGGAGTCCAGATACGCAGTATTTT
CASSQDSGSPDTQYF
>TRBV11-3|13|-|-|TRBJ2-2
TGTGCCAGCAGCTTAGGTCAGGGCGGGGAGCTGTTTTTT
CASSLGQGGELFF
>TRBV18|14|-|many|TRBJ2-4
TGTGCCAGCTCACCACCGGTAGAGGGTTACATTCAGTACTTC
CASSPPVEGYIQYF
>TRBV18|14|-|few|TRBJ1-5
TGTGCCAGCTCACTAGACATGAGCAATCAGCCCCAGCATTTT
CASSLDMSNQPQHF
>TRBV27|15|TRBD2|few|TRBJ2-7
TGTGCCAGCAGTCCCCTGGGGAGCGGGAGCTACGAGCAGTACTTC
CASSPLGSGSYEQYF
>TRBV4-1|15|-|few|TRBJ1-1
TGCGCCAGCAGCCAAGTAATCAGGGTCAACACTGAAGCTTTCTTT
CASSQVIRVNTEAFF
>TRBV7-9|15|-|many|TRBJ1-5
TGTGCCAGCAGCTTAGGCGGAGGAAGCCATCAGCCCCAGCATTTT
CASSLGGGSHQPQHF
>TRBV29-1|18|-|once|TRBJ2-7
TGCAGCGTTGAAGAGGGTCCGAAGCCGCCAACCCAAAACTACGAGCAGTACTTC
CSVEEGPKPPTQNYEQYF
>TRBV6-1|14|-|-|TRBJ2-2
TGTGCCAGCAGCCCTTCGGGGTCCCCCGGGGAGCTGTTTTTT
CASSPSGSPGELFF
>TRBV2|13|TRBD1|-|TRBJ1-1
TGTGCCAGCGAGGGGGCGGGGCTTACTGAAGCTTTCTTT
CASEGAGLTEAFF
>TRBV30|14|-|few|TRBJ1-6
TGTGCCTGGAGTGTGACTGATTATAATTCACCCCTCCACTTT
CAWSVTDYNSPLHF
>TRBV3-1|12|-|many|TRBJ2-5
TGTGCCAGCAGCCAGGGACGAGAGACCCAGTACTTC
CASSQGRETQYF
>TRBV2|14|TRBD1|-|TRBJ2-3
TGTGCCAGCAGGGACAGGGATGTGATAGATACGCAGTATTTT
CASRDRDVIDTQYF
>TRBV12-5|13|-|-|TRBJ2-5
TGTGTTAGTGGTTACCTCGAAGAGAAGACCCAGTACTTC
CVSGYLEEKTQYF
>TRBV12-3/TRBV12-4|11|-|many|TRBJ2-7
TGTGCCAGCGCCTCGACCTACGAGCAGTACTTC
CASASTYEQYF
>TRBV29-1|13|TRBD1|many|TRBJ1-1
TGCAGCGCGAGGGACAGCGGGAACACTGAAGCTTTCTTT
CSARDSGNTEAFF
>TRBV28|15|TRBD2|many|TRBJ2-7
TGTGCCAGCAGTGTCGCGGGACTAGCGGGAGGCGAGCAGTACTTC
CASSVAGLAGGEQYF
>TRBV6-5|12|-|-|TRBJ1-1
TGTGCCAGCAGTTACATCGCCACTGAAGCTTTCTTT
CASSYIATEAFF
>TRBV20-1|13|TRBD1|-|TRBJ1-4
TGCAGTGCCCGACAGGGACGGTTTGAAAAACTGTTTTTT
CSARQGRFEKLFF
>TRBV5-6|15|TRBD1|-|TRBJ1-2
TGTGCCAGCAGCCCCGGGACAGGGGCCGGACATGGCTACACCTTC
CASSPGTGAGHGYTF
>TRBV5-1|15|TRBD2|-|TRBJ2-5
TGCGCCAGCAGCTTGGTCCCTAGCGGTCAAGAGACCCAGTACTTC
CASSLVPSGQETQYF